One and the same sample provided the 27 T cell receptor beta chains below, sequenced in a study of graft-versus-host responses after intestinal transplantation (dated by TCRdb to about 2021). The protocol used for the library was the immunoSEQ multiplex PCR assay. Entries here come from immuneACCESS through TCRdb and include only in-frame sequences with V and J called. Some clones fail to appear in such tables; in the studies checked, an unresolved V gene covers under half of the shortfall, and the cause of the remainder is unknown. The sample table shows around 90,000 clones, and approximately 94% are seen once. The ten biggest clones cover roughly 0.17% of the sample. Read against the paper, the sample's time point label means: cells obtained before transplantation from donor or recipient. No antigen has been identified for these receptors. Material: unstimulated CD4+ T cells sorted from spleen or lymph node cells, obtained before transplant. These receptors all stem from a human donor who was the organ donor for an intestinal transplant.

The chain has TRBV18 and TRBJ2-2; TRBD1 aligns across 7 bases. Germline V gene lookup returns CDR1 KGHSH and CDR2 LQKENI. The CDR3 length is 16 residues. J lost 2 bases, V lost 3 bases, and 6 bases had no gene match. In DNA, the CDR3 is TGTGCCAGCTCACCGAAGGGACAGACTAACACCGGGGAGCTGTTTTTT. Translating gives CASSPKGQTNTGELFF.

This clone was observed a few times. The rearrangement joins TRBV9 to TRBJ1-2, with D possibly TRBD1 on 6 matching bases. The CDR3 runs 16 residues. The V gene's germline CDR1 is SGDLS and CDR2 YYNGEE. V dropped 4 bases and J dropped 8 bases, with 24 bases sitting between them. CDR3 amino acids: CASSPDGWGAIGGYTF. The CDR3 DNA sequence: TGTGCCAGCAGCCCCGATGGTTGGGGGGCAATTGGGGGCTACACCTTC.

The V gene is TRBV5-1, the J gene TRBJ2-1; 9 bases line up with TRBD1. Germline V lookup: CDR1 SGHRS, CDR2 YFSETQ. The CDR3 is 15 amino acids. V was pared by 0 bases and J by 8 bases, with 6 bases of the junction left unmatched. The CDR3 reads CASSLGGQGHHEQFF. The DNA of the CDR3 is TGCGCCAGCAGCTTGGGGGGACAGGGTCACCATGAGCAGTTCTTC.

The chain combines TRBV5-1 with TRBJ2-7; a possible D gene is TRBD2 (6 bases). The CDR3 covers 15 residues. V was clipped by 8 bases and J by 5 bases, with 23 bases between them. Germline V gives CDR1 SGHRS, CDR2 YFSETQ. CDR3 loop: CASNLGGTQGNEQYF. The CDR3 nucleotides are TGCGCCAGTAACTTAGGCGGGACCCAGGGAAACGAGCAGTACTTC.

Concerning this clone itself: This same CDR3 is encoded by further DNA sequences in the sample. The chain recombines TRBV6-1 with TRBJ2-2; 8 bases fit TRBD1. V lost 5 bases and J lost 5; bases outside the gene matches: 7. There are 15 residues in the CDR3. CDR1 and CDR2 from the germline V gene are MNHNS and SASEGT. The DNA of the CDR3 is TGTGCCAGCAGTCTTACAGGGGGGTGGACCGGGGAGCTGTTTTTT. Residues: CASSLTGGWTGELFF.

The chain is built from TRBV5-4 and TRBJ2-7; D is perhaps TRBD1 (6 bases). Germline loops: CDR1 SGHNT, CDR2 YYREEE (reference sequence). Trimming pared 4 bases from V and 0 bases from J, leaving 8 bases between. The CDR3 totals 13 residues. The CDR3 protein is CASSLRGSYEQYF. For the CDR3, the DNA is TGTGCCAGCAGCCTCAGGGGCTCCTACGAGCAGTACTTC.

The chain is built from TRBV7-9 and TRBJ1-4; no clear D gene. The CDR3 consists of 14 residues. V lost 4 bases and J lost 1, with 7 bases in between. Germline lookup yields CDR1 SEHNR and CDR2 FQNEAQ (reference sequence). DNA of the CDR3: TGTGCCAGCAGCTGGGAGCTAACTAATGAAAAACTGTTTTTT. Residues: CASSWELTNEKLFF.

The CDR3: CSARGIETQYF. In DNA form, the CDR3 reads TGCAGTGCTAGAGGGATAGAGACCCAGTACTTC. J is TRBJ2-5 and V is TRBV20-1; D call uncertain. Germline V gene lookup returns CDR1 DFQATT and CDR2 SNEGSKA (reference sequence). The CDR3 is made up of 11 amino acids. V lost 1 base to trimming and J lost 4 bases, with 4 bases between them.

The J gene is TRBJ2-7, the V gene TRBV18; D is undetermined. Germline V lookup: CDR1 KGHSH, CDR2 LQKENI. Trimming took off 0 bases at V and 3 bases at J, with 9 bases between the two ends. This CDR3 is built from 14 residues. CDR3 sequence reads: CASSPPNSNYEQYF. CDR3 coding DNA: TGTGCCAGCTCACCACCGAACAGTAACTACGAGCAGTACTTC. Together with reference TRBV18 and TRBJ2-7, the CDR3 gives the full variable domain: NAGVMQNPRHLVRRRGQEARLRCSPMKGHSHVYWYRQLPEEGLKFMVYLQKENIIDESGMPKERFSAEFPKEGPSILRIQQVVRGDSAAYFCASSPPNSNYEQYFGPGTRLTVT.

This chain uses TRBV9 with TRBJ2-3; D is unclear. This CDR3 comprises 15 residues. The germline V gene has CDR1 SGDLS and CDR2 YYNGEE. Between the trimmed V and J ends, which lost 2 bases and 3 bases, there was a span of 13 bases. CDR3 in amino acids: CASSVSVTATDTQYF. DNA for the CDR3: TGTGCCAGCAGCGTTAGTGTCACAGCTACAGATACGCAGTATTTT.

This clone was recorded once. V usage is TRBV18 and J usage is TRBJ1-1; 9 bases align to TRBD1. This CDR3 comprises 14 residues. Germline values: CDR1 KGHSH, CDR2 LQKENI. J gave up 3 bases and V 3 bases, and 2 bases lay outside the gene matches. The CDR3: CASSPRTGDTEAFF. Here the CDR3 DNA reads TGTGCCAGCTCACCCCGGACAGGGGACACTGAAGCTTTCTTT.

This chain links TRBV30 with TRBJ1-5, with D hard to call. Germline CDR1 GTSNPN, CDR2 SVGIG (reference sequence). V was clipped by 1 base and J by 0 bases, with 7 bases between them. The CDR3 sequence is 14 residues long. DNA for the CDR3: TGTGCCTGGAGTGGGGGATATAGCAATCAGCCCCAGCATTTT. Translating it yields CAWSGGYSNQPQHF.

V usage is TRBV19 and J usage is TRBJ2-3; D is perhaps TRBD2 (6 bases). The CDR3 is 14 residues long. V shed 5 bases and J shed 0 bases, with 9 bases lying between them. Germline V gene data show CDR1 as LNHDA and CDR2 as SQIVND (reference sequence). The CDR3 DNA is TGTGCCAGTAGTTTAAGCGGGAGCACAGATACGCAGTATTTT. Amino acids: CASSLSGSTDTQYF.

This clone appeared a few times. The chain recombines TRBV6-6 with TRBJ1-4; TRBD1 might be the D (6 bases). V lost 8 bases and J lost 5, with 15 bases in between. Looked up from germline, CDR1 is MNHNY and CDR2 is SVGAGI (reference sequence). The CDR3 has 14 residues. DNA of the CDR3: TGTGCCAGCTCCTTGAGGCAGGGGAATGAAAAACTGTTTTTT. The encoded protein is CASSLRQGNEKLFF.

CDR3: CASSLGDRDYGYTF. The CDR3 region has the DNA TGCGCCAGCAGCTTGGGGGACAGGGACTATGGCTACACCTTC. The gene calls are TRBV5-1 and TRBJ1-2; 9 positions match TRBD1. The germline gives CDR1 SGHRS, CDR2 YFSETQ. The length of the CDR3 is 14 residues. The junction had 0 bases not matched to a gene; V was cut back by 0 bases and J by 3 bases. The variable domain in full, completed from reference TRBV5-1 and TRBJ1-2, reads KAGVTQTPRYLIKTRGQQVTLSCSPISGHRSVSWYQQTPGQGLQFLFEYFSETQRNKGNFPGRFSGRQFSNSRSEMNVSTLELGDSALYLCASSLGDRDYGYTFGSGTRLTVV.

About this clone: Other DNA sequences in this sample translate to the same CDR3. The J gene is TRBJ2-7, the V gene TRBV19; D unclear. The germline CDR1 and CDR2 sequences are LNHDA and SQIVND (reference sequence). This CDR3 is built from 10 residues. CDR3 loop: CVLGPYEQYF. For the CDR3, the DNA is TGTGTCCTGGGCCCATACGAGCAGTACTTC.

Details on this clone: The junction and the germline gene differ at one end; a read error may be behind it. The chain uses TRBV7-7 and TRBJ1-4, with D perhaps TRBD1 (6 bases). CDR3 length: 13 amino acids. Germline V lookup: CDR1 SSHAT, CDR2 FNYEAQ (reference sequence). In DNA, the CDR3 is TGTGCTAGCAGCCGGGACAATAATGAAAAACTGTTTTTT. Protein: CASSRDNNEKLFF.

CDR3 sequence (DNA): TGTGCCAGCAGCAAGGACAGGGTGATGGGGTATTCACCCCTCCACTTT. Its translation: CASSKDRVMGYSPLHF. The chain has TRBV6-6 and TRBJ1-6; 8 positions match TRBD1. J was trimmed by 8 bases and V by 6 bases; bases with no gene match: 12. The CDR3 covers 16 residues. Germline lookup yields CDR1 MNHNY and CDR2 SVGAGI (reference sequence).

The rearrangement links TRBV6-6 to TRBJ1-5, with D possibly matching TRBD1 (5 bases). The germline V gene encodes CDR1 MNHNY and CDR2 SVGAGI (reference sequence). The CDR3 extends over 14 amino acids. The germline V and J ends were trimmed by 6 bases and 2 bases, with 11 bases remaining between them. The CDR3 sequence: CASRLGGGNQPQHF. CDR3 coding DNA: TGTGCCAGCAGGCTTGGGGGAGGCAATCAGCCCCAGCATTTT.

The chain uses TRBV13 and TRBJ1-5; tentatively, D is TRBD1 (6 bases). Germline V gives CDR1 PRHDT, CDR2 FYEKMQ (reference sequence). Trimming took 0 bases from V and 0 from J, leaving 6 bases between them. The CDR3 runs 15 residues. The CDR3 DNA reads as TGTGCCAGCAGCTTAGGGGACAGTAGCAATCAGCCCCAGCATTTT. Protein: CASSLGDSSNQPQHF.

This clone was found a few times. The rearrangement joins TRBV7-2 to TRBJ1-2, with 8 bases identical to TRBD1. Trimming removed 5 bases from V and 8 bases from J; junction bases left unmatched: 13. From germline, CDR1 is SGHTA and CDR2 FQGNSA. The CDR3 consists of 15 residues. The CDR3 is CASSRSGTGSGGYTF. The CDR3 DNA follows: TGTGCCAGCAGCCGCTCCGGGACAGGATCCGGGGGCTACACCTTC.

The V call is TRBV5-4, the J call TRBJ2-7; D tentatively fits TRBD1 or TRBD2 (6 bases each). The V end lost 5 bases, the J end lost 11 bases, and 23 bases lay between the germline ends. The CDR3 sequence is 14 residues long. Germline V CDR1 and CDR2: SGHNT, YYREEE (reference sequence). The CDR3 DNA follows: TGTGCCAGCAGTCCAGGGGACTCCCGGGTAACGGAGTACTTC. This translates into CASSPGDSRVTEYF.

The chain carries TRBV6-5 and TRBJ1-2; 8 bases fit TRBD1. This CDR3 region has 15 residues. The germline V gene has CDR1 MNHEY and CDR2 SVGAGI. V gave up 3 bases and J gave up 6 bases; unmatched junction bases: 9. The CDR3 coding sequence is TGTGCCAGCAGTTATTCCCGGACAGGGTCGCATGGCTACACCTTC. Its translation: CASSYSRTGSHGYTF.

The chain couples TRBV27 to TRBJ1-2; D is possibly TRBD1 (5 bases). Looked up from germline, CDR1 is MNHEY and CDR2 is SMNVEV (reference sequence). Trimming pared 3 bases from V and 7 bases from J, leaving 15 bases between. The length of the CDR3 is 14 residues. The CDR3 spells CASSFSGRAFGYTF. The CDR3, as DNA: TGTGCCAGCAGTTTCTCGGGGCGCGCATTTGGCTACACCTTC.

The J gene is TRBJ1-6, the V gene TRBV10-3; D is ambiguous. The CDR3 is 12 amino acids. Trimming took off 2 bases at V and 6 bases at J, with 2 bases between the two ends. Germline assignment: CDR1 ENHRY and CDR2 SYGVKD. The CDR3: CAISEVNSPLHF. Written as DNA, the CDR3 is TGTGCCATCAGTGAGGTTAATTCACCCCTCCACTTT.

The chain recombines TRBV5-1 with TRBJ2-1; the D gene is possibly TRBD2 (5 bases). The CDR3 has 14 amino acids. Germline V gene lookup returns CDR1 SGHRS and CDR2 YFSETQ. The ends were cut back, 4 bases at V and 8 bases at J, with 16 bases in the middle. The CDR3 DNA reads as TGCGCCAGCAGCCTCCTGCCTAGCTCGGATGAGCAGTTCTTC. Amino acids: CASSLLPSSDEQFF.

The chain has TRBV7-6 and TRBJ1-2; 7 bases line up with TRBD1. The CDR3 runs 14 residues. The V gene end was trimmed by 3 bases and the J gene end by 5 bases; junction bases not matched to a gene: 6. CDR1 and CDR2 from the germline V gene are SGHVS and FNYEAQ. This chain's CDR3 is CASSFGQAGYGYTF. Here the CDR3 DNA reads TGTGCCAGCAGCTTCGGACAGGCCGGGTATGGCTACACCTTC.